This record looks at one TCR beta chain sequence and its context. This sample stems from a study of blood T cell repertoires in COVID-19. The protocol was immunoSEQ multiplex PCR, while the TCRdb copy is restricted to in-frame clones and leaves out a portion. This sample carries some 220,000 clones, roughly 85% of them seen once, and the ten largest clones take around 2.5%. The CDR3 consists of 10 residues. Seattle patients were enrolled while actively infected and followed longitudinally. Material for sequencing was peripheral blood. The J gene is TRBJ2-3, the V gene TRBV21-1; the table gives TRBD1 as D, unverified against the DNA. TRBV21-1 is termed a pseudogene. This receptor was obtained from a woman in her seventies with COVID-19, enrolled during active disease. CDR3 bases: TGTGCCAGACATACAGATACGCAGTATTTT. It codes for CARHTDTQYF.